This TCR beta chain was sequenced during a study of T cell responses to AZD1222 COVID-19 vaccine. General study results and limits: Epitopes outside B.1.351 and B.1.1.7 mutated regions reportedly drew nearly half of spike TCRs. Spike as a whole was targeted by vaccine-associated CD4 TCRs, dominant at 160-218 and 743-854. Spike-specific TCR breadth and depth both grew after two AZD1222 doses. The sample set comprised mostly white British donors with more females, and clonal diversity was possibly underestimated.

Remarks on this clone: Its antigen is unknown.

Using immunoSEQ multiplex PCR, the repertoire was profiled, and TCRdb retains in-frame clones only, with some absent. The sample shows some 100,000 clones, 80% to 90% of them seen only once. Germline V gene data show CDR1 as LNHDA and CDR2 as SQIVND (reference sequence). The V and J ends lost 3 bases and 2 bases respectively, with 15 bases between them. The CDR3 extends over 16 amino acids. This material consisted of peripheral blood, taken 28 days after the second AZD1222 dose. This TCR came from an adult who received the AZD1222 COVID-19 vaccine. The chain recombines TRBV19 with TRBJ2-3; D is perhaps TRBD1 or TRBD2 (5 bases each). The chain's CDR3 is CASSISSPGPTDTQYF. The CDR3 region has the DNA TGTGCCAGTAGTATCTCCTCCCCGGGGCCCACAGATACGCAGTATTTT.